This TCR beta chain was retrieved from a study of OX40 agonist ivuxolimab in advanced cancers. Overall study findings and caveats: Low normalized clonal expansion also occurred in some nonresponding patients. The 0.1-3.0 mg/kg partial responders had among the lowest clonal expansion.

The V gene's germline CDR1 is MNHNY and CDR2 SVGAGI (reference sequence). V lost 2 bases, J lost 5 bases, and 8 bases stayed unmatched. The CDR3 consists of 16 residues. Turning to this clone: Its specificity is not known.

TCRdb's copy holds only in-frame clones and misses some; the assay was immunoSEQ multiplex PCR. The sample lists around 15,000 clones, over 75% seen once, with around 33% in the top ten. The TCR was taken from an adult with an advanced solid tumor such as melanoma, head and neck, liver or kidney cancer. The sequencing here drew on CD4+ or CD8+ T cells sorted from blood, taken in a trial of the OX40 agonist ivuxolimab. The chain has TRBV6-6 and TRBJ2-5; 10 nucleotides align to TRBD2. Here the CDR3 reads CASSYAASGSRETQYF. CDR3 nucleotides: TGTGCCAGCAGTTACGCGGCTAGCGGGAGTCGGGAGACCCAGTACTTC.